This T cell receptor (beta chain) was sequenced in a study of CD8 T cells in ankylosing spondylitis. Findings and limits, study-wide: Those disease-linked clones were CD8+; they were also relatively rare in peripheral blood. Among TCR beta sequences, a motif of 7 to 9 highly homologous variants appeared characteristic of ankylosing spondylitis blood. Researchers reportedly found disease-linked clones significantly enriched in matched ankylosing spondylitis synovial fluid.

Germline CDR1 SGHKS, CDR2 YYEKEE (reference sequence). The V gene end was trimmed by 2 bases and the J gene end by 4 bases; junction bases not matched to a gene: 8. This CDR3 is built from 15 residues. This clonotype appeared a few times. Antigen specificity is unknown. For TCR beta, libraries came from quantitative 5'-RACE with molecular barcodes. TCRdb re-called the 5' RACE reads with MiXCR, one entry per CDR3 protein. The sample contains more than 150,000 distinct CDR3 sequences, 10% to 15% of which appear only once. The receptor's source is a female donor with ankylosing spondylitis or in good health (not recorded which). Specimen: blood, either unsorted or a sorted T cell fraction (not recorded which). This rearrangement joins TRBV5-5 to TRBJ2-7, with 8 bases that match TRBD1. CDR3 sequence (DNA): TGTGCCAGCAGCTTCTTCGGACAGGGCAGATACGAGCAGTACTTC. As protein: CASSFFGQGRYEQYF.